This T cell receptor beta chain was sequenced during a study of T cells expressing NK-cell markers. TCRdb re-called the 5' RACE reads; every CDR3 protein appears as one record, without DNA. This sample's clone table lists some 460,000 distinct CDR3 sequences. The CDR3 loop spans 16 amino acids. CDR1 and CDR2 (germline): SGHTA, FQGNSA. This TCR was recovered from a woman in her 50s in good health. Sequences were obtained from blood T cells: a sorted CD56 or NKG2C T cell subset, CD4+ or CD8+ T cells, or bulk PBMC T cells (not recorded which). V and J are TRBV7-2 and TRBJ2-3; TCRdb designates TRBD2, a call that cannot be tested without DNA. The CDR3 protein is CASRSASGSSTDTQYF.